This TCR beta chain was recorded in a study of T cell changes during pregnancy in multiple sclerosis. The CDR3 spans 14 residues. Germline V gene data show CDR1 as SGHDT and CDR2 as YYEEEE. After removal of 4 bases from V and 7 bases from J, the junction contained 6 bases not matched to a gene. Method: immunoSEQ multiplex PCR; TCRdb's copy keeps in-frame clones and lacks some. The profile covers about 51,000 clones, with roughly 94% appearing a single time and less than 0.65% taken by the ten largest. This TCR was recovered from a female donor with multiple sclerosis, enrolled in a pregnancy study. The chain couples TRBV5-6 to TRBJ1-5; 9 positions match TRBD1. Material: CD4+ T cells from peripheral blood mononuclear cells, obtained in the second trimester of pregnancy. The CDR3 nucleotides read TGTGCCAGCAGCGGTACAGGGGGCGGACAGCCCCAGCATTTT. Translated, it gives CASSGTGGGQPQHF.